This T cell receptor (beta chain) came from a study of blood T cell repertoires in COVID-19. About the research overall: Italy, Spain and the United States were the sources of the convalescent and acute COVID-19 samples. Sources were T cells, B-cell-depleted T cells, or PBMCs; the material itself was cDNA or gDNA.

Data came from immunoSEQ multiplex PCR; TCRdb stores just in-frame clones and leaves some out. Among over 65,000 clones listed, 90% were seen once. The specimen sequenced was peripheral blood. The clonotype originates from a woman aged 80 or over with acute or convalescent COVID-19.

For the CDR3, the DNA is TGTGCCAGCAGCTATGGGACTAGCGGGGGTTACAATGAGCAGTTCTTC. Protein product: CASSYGTSGGYNEQFF. The chain couples TRBV5-4 to TRBJ2-1; 14 bases align to TRBD2. CDR1 and CDR2 (germline): SGHNT, YYREEE (reference sequence). The CDR3 contains 16 residues. V trimming: 3 bases; J trimming: 4 bases; junction bases outside the gene matches: 3.